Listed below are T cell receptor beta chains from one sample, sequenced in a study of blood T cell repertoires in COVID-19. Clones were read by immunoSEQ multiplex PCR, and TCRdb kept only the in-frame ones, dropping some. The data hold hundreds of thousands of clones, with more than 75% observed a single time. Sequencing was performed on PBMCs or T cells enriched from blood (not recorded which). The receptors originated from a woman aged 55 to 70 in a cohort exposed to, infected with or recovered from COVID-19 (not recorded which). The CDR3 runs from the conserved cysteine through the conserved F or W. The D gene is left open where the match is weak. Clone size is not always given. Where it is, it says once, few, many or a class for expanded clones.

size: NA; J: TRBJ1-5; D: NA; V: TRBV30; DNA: TGTGCCTGGCAGGACAGTTATAGCAATCAGCCCCAGCATTTT; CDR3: CAWQDSYSNQPQHF
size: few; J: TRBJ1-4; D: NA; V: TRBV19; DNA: TGTGCCAGTAGTATCCGGGACTCACTAGGAGTGGAAAAACTGTTTTTT; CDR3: CASSIRDSLGVEKLFF
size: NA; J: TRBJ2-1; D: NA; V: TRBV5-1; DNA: TGCGCCAGCAGCTTGTGGAGAATGGGCTACAATGAGCAGTTCTTC; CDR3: CASSLWRMGYNEQFF
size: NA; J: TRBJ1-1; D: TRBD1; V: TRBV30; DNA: TGTGCCTGGAGGAGGGGAGGACAGGGGGAGGCTTTCTTT; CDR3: CAWRRGGQGEAFF
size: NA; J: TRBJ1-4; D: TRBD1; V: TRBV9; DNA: TGTGCCAGCAGCGCCCGACAGGGACTTAATGAAAAACTGTTTTTT; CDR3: CASSARQGLNEKLFF
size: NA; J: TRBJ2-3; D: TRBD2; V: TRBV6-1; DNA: TGTGCCAGCAGTGAAGGGCTAGCGGGAGGGCCTAGCACAGATACGCAGTATTTT; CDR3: CASSEGLAGGPSTDTQYF
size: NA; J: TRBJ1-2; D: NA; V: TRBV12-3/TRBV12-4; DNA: TGTGCCAGCAGTCGGACAGAATCCTATGGCTACACCTTC; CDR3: CASSRTESYGYTF
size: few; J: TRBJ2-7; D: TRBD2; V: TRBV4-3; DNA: TGCGCCAGCAGCCAAGAATCGGGGGGCTACGAGCAGTACTTC; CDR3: CASSQESGGYEQYF
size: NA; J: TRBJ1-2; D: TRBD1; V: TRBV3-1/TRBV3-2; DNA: TGTGCCAGCAGCCAAGAACTTAGACAGGGGAGGTGCACCTTC; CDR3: CASSQELRQGRCTF
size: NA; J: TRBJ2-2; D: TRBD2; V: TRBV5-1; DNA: TGCGCCAGCAGCATCACTAGCGGGGCGAACACCGGGGAGCTGTTTTTT; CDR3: CASSITSGANTGELFF
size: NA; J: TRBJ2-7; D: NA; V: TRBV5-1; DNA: TGCGCCAGCAGCTTGGACCCGGGATTGCCCGTGCAGCAGTACTTC; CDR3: CASSLDPGLPVQQYF
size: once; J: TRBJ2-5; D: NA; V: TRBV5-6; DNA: TGTGCCAGCAGCTCACAGGGTATGAGTCAAGAGACCCAGTACTTC; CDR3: CASSSQGMSQETQYF
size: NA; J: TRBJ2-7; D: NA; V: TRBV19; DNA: TGTGCCAGTAGTACCGACCGGCCAGGATTCTACGAGCAGTACTTC; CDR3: CASSTDRPGFYEQYF
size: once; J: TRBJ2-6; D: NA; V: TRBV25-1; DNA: TGTGCCAGCAGTTCCTACCCGGGACAACTCTCTGGGGCCAACGTCCTGACTTTC; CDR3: CASSSYPGQLSGANVLTF
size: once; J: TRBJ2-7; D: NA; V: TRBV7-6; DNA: TGTGCCAGCAGCTTAGGGGCTAGCGCCTCCTACGAGCAGTACTTC; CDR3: CASSLGASASYEQYF
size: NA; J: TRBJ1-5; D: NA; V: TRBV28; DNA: TGTGCCAGCAGTTTAGTACGCAGGGTAAATCAGCCCCAGCATTTT; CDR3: CASSLVRRVNQPQHF
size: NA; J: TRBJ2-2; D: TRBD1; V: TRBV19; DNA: TGTGCCAGTAGTTGGACAGGGGTTATAACCGGGGAGCTGTTTTTT; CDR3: CASSWTGVITGELFF
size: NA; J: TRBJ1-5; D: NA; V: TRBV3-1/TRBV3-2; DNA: TGTGCCAGCAGCCAAGAGAGGGGGACCAACAATCAGCCCCAGCATTTT; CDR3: CASSQERGTNNQPQHF
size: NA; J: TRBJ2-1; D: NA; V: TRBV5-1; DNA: TGCGCCAGCAGCCTTCCCTCTACAGGCTACAATGAGCAGTTCTTC; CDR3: CASSLPSTGYNEQFF
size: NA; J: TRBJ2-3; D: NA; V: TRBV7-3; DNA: TGTGCCAGCAGCTCGTACGGAGGTGGCACAGATACGCAGTATTTT; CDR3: CASSSYGGGTDTQYF
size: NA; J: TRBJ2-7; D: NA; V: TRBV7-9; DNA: TGTGCCAGCAGCTTCTCCCACGAGCAGTACTTC; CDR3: CASSFSHEQYF
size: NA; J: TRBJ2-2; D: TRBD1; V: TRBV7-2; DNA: TGTGCCAGCAGCGTTATCAGGGGGCGGGACACCGGGGAGCTGTTTTTT; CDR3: CASSVIRGRDTGELFF
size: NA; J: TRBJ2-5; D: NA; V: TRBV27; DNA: TGTGCCGACCGGACTGCCCTGGGGGAGACCCAGTACTTC; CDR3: CADRTALGETQYF
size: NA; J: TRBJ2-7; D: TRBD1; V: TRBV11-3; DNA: TGTGCCAGCACCCATATGGGGACAGGGCACTACGAGCAGTACTTC; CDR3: CASTHMGTGHYEQYF
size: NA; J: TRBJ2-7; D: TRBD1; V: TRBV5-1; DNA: TGCGCCAGCAGCTTCATTCGACAGGGGGACGAGCAGTACTTC; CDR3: CASSFIRQGDEQYF
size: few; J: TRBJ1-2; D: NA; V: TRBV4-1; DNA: TGCGCCAGCAGCCAAGGCGGCCCAGTGGATGGCTACACCTTC; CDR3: CASSQGGPVDGYTF
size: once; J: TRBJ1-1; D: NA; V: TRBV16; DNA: TGTGCCAGCAGCCGCGACATGAACACTGAAGCTTTCTTT; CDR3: CASSRDMNTEAFF
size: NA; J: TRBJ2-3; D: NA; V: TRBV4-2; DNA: TGTGCCAGCAGCCAAGGGGGCTCCACAGATACGCAGTATTTT; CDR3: CASSQGGSTDTQYF
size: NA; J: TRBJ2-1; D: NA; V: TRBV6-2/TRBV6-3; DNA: TGTGCCAGCAGCCGGAGGGGTGATTACAATGAGCAGTTCTTC; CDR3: CASSRRGDYNEQFF
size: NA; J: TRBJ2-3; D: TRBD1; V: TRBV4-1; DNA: TGCGCCAGCAGCCAAGGGACAGGGGCTTTGTATACGCAGTATTTT; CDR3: CASSQGTGALYTQYF
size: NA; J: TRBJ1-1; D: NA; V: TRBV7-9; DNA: TGTGCCAGCAGCTTAGGGCAGAACACTGAAGCTTTCTTT; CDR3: CASSLGQNTEAFF
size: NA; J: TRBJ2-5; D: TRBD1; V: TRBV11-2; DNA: TGTGCCAGCAGCCAGCACAGGGGTCTCCCTCAAGAGACCCAGTACTTC; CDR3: CASSQHRGLPQETQYF
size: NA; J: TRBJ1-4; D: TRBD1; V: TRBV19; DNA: TGTGCCAGTAGTATGTGGACAGGGAATGAAAAACTGTTTTTT; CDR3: CASSMWTGNEKLFF
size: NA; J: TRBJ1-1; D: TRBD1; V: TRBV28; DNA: TGTGCCAGCAGGTCGCGTACAGGGGGCACGGTGGAAGCTTTCTTT; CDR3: CASRSRTGGTVEAFF
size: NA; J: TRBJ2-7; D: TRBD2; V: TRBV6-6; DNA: TGTGCCAGCAGCCTACAGGAATTAGGACTAGTGAACGAGCAGTACTTC; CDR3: CASSLQELGLVNEQYF
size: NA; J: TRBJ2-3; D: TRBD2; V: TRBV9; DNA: TGTGCCAGCAGCGTAGCACCTTCGGGACTAGCGGGAGATTCGGATACGCAGTATTTT; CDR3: CASSVAPSGLAGDSDTQYF
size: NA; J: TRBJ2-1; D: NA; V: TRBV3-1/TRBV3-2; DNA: TGTGCCAGCAGCCAAGGTGGGCGGGACGGGTTCTTC; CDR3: CASSQGGRDGFF
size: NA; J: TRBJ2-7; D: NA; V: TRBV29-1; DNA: TGCAGCGTCCAAACACAGGGAAAAGGCTACGAGCAGTACTTC; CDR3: CSVQTQGKGYEQYF
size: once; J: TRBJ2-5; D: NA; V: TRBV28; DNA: TGTGCCAGCAGAACAGGGCCCGTGACCCAGTACTTC; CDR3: CASRTGPVTQYF
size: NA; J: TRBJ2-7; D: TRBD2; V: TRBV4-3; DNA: TGCGCCAGCAGCCAAGGGGGAGGGACGAACTACGAGCAGTACTTC; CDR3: CASSQGGGTNYEQYF
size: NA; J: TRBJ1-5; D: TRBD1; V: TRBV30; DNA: TGTGCCTGGACCCGACAGGGAATCGGCAATCAGCCCCAGCATTTT; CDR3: CAWTRQGIGNQPQHF
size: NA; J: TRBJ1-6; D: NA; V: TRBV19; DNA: TGTGCCAGTAGTATCGGAAGACAGCCTAATTCACCCCTCCACTTT; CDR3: CASSIGRQPNSPLHF
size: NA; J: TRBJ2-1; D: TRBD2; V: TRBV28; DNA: TGTGCCAGCCGCTACGCGGGAGGGCCTCTGCATGAGCAGTTCTTC; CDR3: CASRYAGGPLHEQFF
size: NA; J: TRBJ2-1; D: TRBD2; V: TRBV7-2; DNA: TGTGCCAGCAGCCAGACCGGGGGGGGACCCTACAATGAGCAGTTCTTC; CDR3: CASSQTGGGPYNEQFF
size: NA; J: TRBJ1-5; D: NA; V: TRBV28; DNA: TGTGCCAGCAGGGGGCAGGGCCCCAGCAATCAGCCCCAGCATTTT; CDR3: CASRGQGPSNQPQHF
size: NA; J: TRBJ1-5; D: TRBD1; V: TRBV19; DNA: TGTGCCAGTAGTACTCTGCGGACAGGGTCTAGCAATCAGCCCCAGCATTTT; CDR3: CASSTLRTGSSNQPQHF
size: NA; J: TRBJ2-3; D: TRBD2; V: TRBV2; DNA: TGTGCCAGCAGTCTGAGACTAGCGGGAGGGATTGCAGATACGCAGTATTTT; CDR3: CASSLRLAGGIADTQYF
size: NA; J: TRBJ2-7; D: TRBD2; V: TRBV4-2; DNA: TGTGCCAGCAGCCCACTAGCGGGAGAATACGAGCAGTACTTC; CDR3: CASSPLAGEYEQYF
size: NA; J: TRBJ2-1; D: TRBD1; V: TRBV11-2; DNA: TGTGCCAGCAGCTTAGTGACAGGGGCCTTTCCCTACAATGAGCAGTTCTTC; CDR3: CASSLVTGAFPYNEQFF
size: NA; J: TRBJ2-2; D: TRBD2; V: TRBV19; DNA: TGTGCCAGTTGGGGAGCGGGAGGATTAAACACCGGGGAGCTGTTTTTT; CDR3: CASWGAGGLNTGELFF